A selection of T cell receptor beta chains follows, all from one sample in a study of identical twins. TCRdb called the 5' RACE reads again in MiXCR, with one record for every CDR3 protein. The sample has about 920,000 distinct CDR3 sequences, roughly an eighth seen once. These records were also assigned to another study, of yellow fever vaccine responses in identical twins.

What was sequenced was PBMCs. These receptors were obtained from a woman under 30 in good health. Each CDR3 is given with its conserved first and last residue. The D gene is left open where the match is weak. Clone sizes are given selectively: once, few, many, or a class where the clone is expanded.

j_gene,d_gene,abundance,v_gene,CDR3aa,CDR3nt
TRBJ2-7,NA,few,TRBV6-1,CASSEAGEGEQYF,TGTGCCAGCAGTGAAGCGGGGGAAGGAGAGCAGTACTTC
TRBJ2-7,NA,few,TRBV28,CASSLSGPAYEQYF,TGTGCCAGCAGTTTGTCCGGGCCCGCCTACGAGCAGTACTTC
TRBJ1-6,NA,many,TRBV20-1,CSASFGDNSPLHF,TGCAGTGCTAGCTTCGGGGATAATTCACCCCTCCACTTT
TRBJ2-7,NA,many,TRBV5-1,CASSPVGAYEQYF,TGCGCCAGCAGCCCGGTGGGGGCCTACGAGCAGTACTTC
TRBJ2-7,TRBD2,few,TRBV28,CASTFRAGGVNEQYF,TGTGCCAGCACCTTCAGAGCGGGAGGGGTCAACGAGCAGTACTTC
TRBJ2-7,NA,NA,TRBV9,CASVPGTYLRQYF,TGTGCCAGTGTACCCGGGACATATCTTAGGCAGTACTTC
TRBJ1-6,NA,many,TRBV6-5,CASSYFTNSPLHF,TGTGCCAGCAGTTACTTTACCAATTCACCCCTCCACTTT
TRBJ2-3,NA,few,TRBV20-1,CSASPEGGTQYF,TGCAGTGCTAGTCCCGAGGGAGGTACGCAGTATTTT
TRBJ2-1,NA,NA,TRBV14,CASRGTQGFWSYNEQFF,TGTGCCAGCAGAGGAACTCAGGGGTTCTGGTCCTACAATGAGCAGTTCTTC
TRBJ1-6,NA,NA,TRBV5-1,CASSRVGPSSYNSPLHF,TGCGCCAGCAGCCGGGTAGGACCGAGCTCCTATAATTCACCCCTCCACTTT
TRBJ2-2,NA,NA,TRBV7-9,CARTGPANTGELFF,TGTGCCAGGACGGGACCCGCGAACACCGGGGAGCTGTTTTTT
TRBJ2-1,NA,many,TRBV7-9,CASSSGLAEQFF,TGTGCCAGCAGCTCCGGACTCGCGGAGCAGTTCTTC
TRBJ2-2,NA,NA,TRBV20-1,CSAHPGAADTGELFF,TGCAGTGCCCATCCGGGAGCGGCGGACACCGGGGAGCTGTTTTTT
TRBJ2-1,NA,NA,TRBV7-9,CASSQDGSVNEQFF,TGTGCCAGCAGCCAAGACGGTAGCGTCAATGAGCAGTTCTTC
TRBJ2-7,TRBD2,NA,TRBV28,CASTYSGGPWEQYF,TGTGCCAGCACCTATAGCGGGGGGCCTTGGGAGCAGTACTTC
TRBJ2-1,NA,few,TRBV9,CASSGGLLPTEQFF,TGTGCCAGCAGCGGTGGACTATTACCAACGGAGCAGTTCTTC
TRBJ2-3,NA,few,TRBV2,CASISRVDTQYF,TGTGCCAGCATAAGCCGAGTGGATACGCAGTATTTT
TRBJ2-7,TRBD2,few,TRBV27,CASSSLAGAPTYEQYF,TGTGCCAGCAGCTCCCTAGCGGGAGCCCCTACCTACGAGCAGTACTTC
TRBJ1-4,TRBD1,few,TRBV29-1,CSVLTGTGNNEKLFF,TGCAGCGTCCTAACCGGGACAGGGAACAATGAAAAACTGTTTTTT
TRBJ1-1,TRBD1,NA,TRBV6-1,CASRPPGQGYTEAFF,TGTGCCAGCAGACCGCCAGGACAGGGTTACACTGAAGCTTTCTTT
TRBJ1-1,NA,many,TRBV13,CASSHIQGNTEAFF,TGTGCCAGCAGCCACATCCAAGGGAACACTGAAGCTTTCTTT
TRBJ2-1,NA,few,TRBV12-3/TRBV12-4,CASSLHRTGRDEQFF,TGTGCCAGCAGTTTACACCGAACTGGGCGGGATGAGCAGTTCTTC
TRBJ2-3,NA,NA,TRBV3-1,CASSQQRDTQYF,TGTGCCAGCAGCCAACAAAGGGATACGCAGTATTTT
TRBJ2-5,TRBD2,NA,TRBV7-9,CASSLDSVAGGSGSQYF,TGTGCCAGCAGCTTAGATTCGGTAGCGGGAGGCTCAGGGTCCCAGTACTTC
TRBJ2-3,TRBD1,NA,TRBV5-4,CASSFGDRGTDTQYF,TGTGCCAGCAGCTTTGGGGACAGAGGCACAGATACGCAGTATTTT
TRBJ1-1,NA,few,TRBV12-3/TRBV12-4,CASSTGILNTEAFF,TGTGCCAGCAGCACAGGGATTTTGAACACTGAAGCTTTCTTT
TRBJ1-2,TRBD1,NA,TRBV12-3/TRBV12-4,CASSLVRQGAGSYGYTF,TGTGCCAGCAGTTTAGTAAGACAGGGGGCCGGGAGCTATGGCTACACCTTC
TRBJ1-5,NA,NA,TRBV11-2,CASSLGHTNQPQHF,TGTGCCAGCAGCTTAGGACACACCAATCAGCCCCAGCATTTT
TRBJ1-4,NA,NA,TRBV7-9,CASSLNRVGEKLFF,TGTGCCAGCAGCCTCAATCGAGTCGGCGAAAAACTGTTTTTT